This TCR beta chain emerged from a study of T cell responses to AZD1222 COVID-19 vaccine. Overall study findings and caveats: Reportedly, nearly half of unique spike TCRs recognized epitopes outside B.1.351/B.1.1.7 mutations. The study found vaccine-associated CD4 TCRs spanning spike, dominant at 160-218 and 743-854. Recipients of AZD1222 seropositive at baseline numbered only 6 or 7.

The repertoire was sequenced with immunoSEQ multiplex PCR; TCRdb's copy has only in-frame clones and lacks some. The table records 130,000 or so clones, about 90% of them present only once. The germline CDR1 and CDR2 sequences are LGHDT and YNNKEL (reference sequence). Between the trimmed V and J ends, which lost 7 bases and 3 bases, there was a span of 9 bases. The CDR3 length is 12 residues. As concerns this clone: Antigen specificity is unknown.

The rearrangement joins TRBV3-1 (or the pseudogene TRBV3-2) to TRBJ1-1; D remains ambiguous. The TCR comes from an adult in good health. The specimen comprised peripheral blood, sampled on day 0 of AZD1222 vaccination. The CDR3, as DNA: TGTGCCAGCACTGAGGGCGACACTGAAGCTTTCTTT. Translating it yields CASTEGDTEAFF.